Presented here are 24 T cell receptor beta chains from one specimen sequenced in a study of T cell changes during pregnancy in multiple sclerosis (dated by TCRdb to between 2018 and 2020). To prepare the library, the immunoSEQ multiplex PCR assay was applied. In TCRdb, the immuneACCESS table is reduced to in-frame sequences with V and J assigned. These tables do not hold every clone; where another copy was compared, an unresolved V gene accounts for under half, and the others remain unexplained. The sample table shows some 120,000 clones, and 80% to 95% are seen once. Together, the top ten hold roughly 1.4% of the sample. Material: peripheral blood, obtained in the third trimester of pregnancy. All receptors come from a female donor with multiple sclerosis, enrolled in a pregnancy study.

CDR3 DNA sequence: TGTGCCAGCATCCGGGGGGGAAGGAATGAGCAGTTCTTC. Encoded protein: CASIRGGRNEQFF. This rearrangement joins TRBV2 to TRBJ2-1, with 8 bases matching TRBD2. CDR3 length equals 13 residues. J was trimmed by 7 bases and V by 7 bases; bases with no gene match: 6. Germline V gene sequence: CDR1 SNHLY, CDR2 FYNNEI.

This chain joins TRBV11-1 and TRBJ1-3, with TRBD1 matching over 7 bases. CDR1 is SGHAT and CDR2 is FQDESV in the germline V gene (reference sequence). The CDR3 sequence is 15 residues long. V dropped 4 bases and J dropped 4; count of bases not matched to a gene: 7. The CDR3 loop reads CASSSGGQFGNTIYF. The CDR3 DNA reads TGTGCCAGCAGCTCTGGGGGACAGTTCGGAAACACCATATATTTT.

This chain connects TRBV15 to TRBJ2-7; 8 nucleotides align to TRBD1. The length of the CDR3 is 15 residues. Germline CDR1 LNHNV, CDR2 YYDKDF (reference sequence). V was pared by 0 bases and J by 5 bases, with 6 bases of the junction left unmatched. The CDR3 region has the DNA TGTGCCACCAGCAGAGATTCGACAGGGGACCACGAGCAGTACTTC. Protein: CATSRDSTGDHEQYF.

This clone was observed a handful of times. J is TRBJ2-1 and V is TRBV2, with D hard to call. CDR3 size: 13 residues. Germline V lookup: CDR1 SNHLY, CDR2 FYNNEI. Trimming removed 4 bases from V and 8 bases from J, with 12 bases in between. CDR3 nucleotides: TGTGCCAGCAGTGGCTTTCCGGTCTATGAGCAGTTCTTC. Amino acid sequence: CASSGFPVYEQFF.

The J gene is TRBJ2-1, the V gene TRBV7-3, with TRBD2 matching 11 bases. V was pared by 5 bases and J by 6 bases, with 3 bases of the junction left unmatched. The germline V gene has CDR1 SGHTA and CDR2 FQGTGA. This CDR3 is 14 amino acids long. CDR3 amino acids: CASSISGGANEQFF. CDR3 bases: TGTGCCAGCAGCATTAGCGGGGGGGCCAATGAGCAGTTCTTC.

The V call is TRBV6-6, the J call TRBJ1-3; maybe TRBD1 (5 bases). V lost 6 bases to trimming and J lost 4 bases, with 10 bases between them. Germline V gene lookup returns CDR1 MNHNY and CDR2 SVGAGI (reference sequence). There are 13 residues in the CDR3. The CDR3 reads CASRAGSGNTIYF. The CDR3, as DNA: TGTGCCAGCAGAGCAGGGTCGGGAAACACCATATATTTT.

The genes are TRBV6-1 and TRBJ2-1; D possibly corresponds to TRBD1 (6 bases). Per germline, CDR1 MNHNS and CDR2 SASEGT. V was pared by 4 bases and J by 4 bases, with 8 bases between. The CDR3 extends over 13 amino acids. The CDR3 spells CASSVTGYNEQFF. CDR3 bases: TGTGCCAGCAGTGTGACAGGATACAATGAGCAGTTCTTC.

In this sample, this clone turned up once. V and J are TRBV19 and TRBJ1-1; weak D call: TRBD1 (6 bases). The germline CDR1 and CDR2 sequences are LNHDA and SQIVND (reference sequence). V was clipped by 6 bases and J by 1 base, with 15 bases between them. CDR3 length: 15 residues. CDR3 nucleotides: TGTGCCAGTAGCAAGGGAAAGGGGGAGAACACTGAAGCTTTCTTT. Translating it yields CASSKGKGENTEAFF.

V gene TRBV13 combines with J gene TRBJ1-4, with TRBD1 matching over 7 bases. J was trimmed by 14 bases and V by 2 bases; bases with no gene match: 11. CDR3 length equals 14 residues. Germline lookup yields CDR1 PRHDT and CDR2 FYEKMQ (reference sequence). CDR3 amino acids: CASSLPGQGERLFF. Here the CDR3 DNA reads TGTGCCAGCAGCTTACCGGGTCAGGGGGAGAGGCTGTTTTTT.

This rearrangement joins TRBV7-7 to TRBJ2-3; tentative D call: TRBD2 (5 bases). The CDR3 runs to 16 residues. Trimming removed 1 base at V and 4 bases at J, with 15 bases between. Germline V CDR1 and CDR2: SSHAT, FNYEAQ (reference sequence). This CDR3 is CASSLGGPSEADTQYF. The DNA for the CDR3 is TGTGCCAGCAGCTTAGGAGGGCCATCGGAGGCAGATACGCAGTATTTT.

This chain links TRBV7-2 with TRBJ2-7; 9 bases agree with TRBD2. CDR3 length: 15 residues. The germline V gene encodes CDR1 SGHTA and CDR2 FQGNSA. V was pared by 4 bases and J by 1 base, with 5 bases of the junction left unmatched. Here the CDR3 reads CASSSETSGSYEQYF. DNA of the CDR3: TGTGCCAGCAGCTCAGAGACTAGCGGTTCCTACGAGCAGTACTTC. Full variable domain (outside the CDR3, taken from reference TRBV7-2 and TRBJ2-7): GAGVSQSPSNKVTEKGKDVELRCDPISGHTALYWYRQSLGQGLEFLIYFQGNSAPDKSGLPSDRFSAERTGGSVSTLTIQRTQQEDSAVYLCASSSETSGSYEQYFGPGTRLTVT.

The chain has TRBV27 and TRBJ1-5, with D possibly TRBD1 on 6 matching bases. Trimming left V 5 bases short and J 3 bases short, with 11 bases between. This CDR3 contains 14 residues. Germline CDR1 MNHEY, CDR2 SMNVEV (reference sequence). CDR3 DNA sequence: TGTGCCAGCAGTCCCGGACAGTTCAATCAGCCCCAGCATTTT. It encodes CASSPGQFNQPQHF.

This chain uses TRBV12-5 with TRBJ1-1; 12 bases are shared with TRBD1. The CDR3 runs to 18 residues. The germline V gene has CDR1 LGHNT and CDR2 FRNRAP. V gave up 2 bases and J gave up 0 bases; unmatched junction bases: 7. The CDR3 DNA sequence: TGTGCTAGTGGTTTGTTCACCGGGACAGGGGGCATGAACACTGAAGCTTTCTTT. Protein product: CASGLFTGTGGMNTEAFF.

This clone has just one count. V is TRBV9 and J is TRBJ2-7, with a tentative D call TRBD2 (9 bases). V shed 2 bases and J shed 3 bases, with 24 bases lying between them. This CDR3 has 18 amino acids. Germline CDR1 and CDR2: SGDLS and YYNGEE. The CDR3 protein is CASSVGQGIPTSGYEQYF. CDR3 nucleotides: TGTGCCAGCAGCGTCGGACAGGGCATACCGACTAGCGGCTACGAGCAGTACTTC. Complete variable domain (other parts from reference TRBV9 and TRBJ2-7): DSGVTQTPKHLITATGQRVTLRCSPRSGDLSVYWYQQSLDQGLQFLIQYYNGEERAKGNILERFSAQQFPDLHSELNLSSLELGDSALYFCASSVGQGIPTSGYEQYFGPGTRLTVT.

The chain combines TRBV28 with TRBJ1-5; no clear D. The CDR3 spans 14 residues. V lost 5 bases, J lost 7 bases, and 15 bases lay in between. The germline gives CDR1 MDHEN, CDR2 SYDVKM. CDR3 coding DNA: TGTGCCAGCAGTCAATCCCAGAGACTGCAGCCCCAGCATTTT. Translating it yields CASSQSQRLQPQHF.

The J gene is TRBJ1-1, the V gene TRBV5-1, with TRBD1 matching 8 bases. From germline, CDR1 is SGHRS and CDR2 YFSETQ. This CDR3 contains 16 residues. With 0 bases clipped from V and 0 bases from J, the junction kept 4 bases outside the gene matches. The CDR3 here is CASSLGQGPMNTEAFF. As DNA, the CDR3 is TGCGCCAGCAGCTTGGGACAGGGGCCCATGAACACTGAAGCTTTCTTT.

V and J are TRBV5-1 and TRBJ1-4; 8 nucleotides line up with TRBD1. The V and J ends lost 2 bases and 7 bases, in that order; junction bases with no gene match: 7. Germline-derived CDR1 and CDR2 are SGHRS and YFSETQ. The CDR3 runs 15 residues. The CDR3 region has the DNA TGCGCCAGCAGCTTCAGTCAGGGGGCGGCTGAAAAACTGTTTTTT. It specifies CASSFSQGAAEKLFF. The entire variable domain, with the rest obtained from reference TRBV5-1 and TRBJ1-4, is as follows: KAGVTQTPRYLIKTRGQQVTLSCSPISGHRSVSWYQQTPGQGLQFLFEYFSETQRNKGNFPGRFSGRQFSNSRSEMNVSTLELGDSALYLCASSFSQGAAEKLFFGSGTQLSVL.

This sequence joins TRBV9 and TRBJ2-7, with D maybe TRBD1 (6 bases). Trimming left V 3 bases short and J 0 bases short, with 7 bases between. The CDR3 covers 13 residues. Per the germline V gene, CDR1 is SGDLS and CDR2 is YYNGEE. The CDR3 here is CASSGTDSYEQYF. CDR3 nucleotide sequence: TGTGCCAGCAGCGGGACAGACTCCTACGAGCAGTACTTC.

The CDR3 DNA sequence: TGTGCCAGCAGCTCACAGGGCCAGCCTGGGGAGGGAGCTTTCTTT. It yields the protein CASSSQGQPGEGAFF. This chain links TRBV9 with TRBJ1-1, with D possibly being TRBD1 (6 bases). This CDR3 is 15 amino acids long. CDR1 SGDLS and CDR2 YYNGEE come from the germline V gene. The germline V and J ends were trimmed by 4 bases and 10 bases, with 23 bases remaining between them.

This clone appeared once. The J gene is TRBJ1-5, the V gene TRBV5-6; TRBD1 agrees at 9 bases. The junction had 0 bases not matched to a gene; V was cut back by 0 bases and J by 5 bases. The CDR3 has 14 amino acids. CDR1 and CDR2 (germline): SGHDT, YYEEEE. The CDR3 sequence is CASSLGQGDQPQHF. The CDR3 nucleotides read TGTGCCAGCAGCTTGGGACAGGGGGATCAGCCCCAGCATTTT.

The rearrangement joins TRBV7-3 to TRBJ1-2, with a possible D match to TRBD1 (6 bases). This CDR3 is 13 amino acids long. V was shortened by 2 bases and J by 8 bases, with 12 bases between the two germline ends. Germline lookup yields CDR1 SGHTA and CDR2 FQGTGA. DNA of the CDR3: TGTGCCAGCAGCTTAGGGGGGGCGCGAGGCTACACCTTC. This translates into CASSLGGARGYTF.

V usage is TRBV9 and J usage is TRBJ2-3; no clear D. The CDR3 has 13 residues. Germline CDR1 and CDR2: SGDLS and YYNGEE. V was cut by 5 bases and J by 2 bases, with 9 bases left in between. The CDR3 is CASSKTFTDTQYF. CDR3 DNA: TGTGCCAGCAGTAAGACTTTCACAGATACGCAGTATTTT.

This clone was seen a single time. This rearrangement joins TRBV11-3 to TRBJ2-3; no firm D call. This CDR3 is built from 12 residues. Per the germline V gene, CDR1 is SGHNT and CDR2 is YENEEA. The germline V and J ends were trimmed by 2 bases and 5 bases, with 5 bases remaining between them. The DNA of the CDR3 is TGTGCCAGCAGCTTAATCGGAGATACGCAGTATTTT. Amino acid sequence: CASSLIGDTQYF.

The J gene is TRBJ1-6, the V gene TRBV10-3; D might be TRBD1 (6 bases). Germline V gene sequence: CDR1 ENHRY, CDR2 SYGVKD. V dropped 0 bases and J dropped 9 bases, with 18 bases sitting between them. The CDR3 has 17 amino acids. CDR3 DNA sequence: TGTGCCATCAGTGAGTCCCCTCCTCGGACAGTAGGTTCACCCCTCCACTTT. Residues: CAISESPPRTVGSPLHF.